The clone carrying this TCR beta chain was recorded only once. No antigen is known for it. Measured with immunoSEQ multiplex PCR; TCRdb has only the in-frame clones, and not every one. In the table there are about 25,000 clones, about 74% of which are singletons. Per the germline V gene, CDR1 is SGHTA and CDR2 is FQGNSA. With 6 bases removed from V and 3 bases from J, the gap between germline ends came to 10 bases. The CDR3 totals 13 residues. This specimen belongs to a study of vaccination effects on CD4 cells after COVID-19. The study's findings and limits: Missing from the study were early post-infection timepoints, and its convalescent patients were few.

Peptide-pool stimulation followed by sequencing identified expanded antigen-specific CD4+ clonotypes in the ViraFEST assay. The culture ran for around ten days before CD4+ T cells were isolated. Vaccinees lacked prior SARS-CoV-2 infection and tested negative for nucleocapsid antibodies. Half-medium exchanges with IL-2 medium took place on days 3 and 7. This chain joins TRBV7-2 and TRBJ2-3, with a possible D match to TRBD1 (6 bases). This receptor was identified in a human donor who received a COVID-19 vaccine. The sequences come from CD4+ T cells from PBMCs cultured with HCoV-NL63 spike peptides, collected before COVID-19 vaccination. As DNA, the CDR3 is TGTGCCAGCAGACAGGGAAGTACAGATACGCAGTATTTT. Its translation is CASRQGSTDTQYF.